These T cell receptor beta chains were read from a single sample in a study of vaccination and CD4 T cells after COVID-19. The antigens of these receptors remain unknown. TCRdb processed the PCR reads anew with MiXCR; each CDR3 protein has one entry. The sample yields approximately 26,000 distinct CDR3 sequences, roughly 40% seen once. Material for sequencing was CD4+ T cells from blood, cultured in vitro. These receptors were taken from a human donor who had recovered from COVID-19. Both conserved end residues are part of each CDR3. Fields, in order: clone size, V gene, D gene, J gene, CDR3 DNA, CDR3 protein. A D gene is named only where the DNA matches it firmly. A row's size may be missing; if present it is once, few, many or a size class.

few	TRBV11-3	TRBD2	TRBJ2-1	TGTGCCAGCAGCTCTAGCGGAATCTACAATGAGCAGTTCTTC	CASSSSGIYNEQFF
-	TRBV4-1	TRBD1	TRBJ2-7	TGCGCCAGCAGCCATCCTCTAAAGAGGGGACAGGGGATCCACGAGCAGTACTTC	CASSHPLKRGQGIHEQYF
-	TRBV20-1	TRBD2	TRBJ2-5	TGCAGTGTCCCTTGGGGCGGGGGGGCCTTAAGAGAGACCCAGTACTTC	CSVPWGGGALRETQYF
-	TRBV28	TRBD2	TRBJ2-7	TGTGCCAGCATGGTAGCGGGACGAAATGCCTACGAGCAGTACTTC	CASMVAGRNAYEQYF
few	TRBV24-1	-	TRBJ2-3	TGTGCCACCGGTCCAGGTGGAGGCACAGATACGCAGTATTTT	CATGPGGGTDTQYF
-	TRBV19	TRBD1	TRBJ2-5	TGTGCCAGTAGTACCCGGGACAGGGTTCAGGGACAAGAGACCCAGTACTTC	CASSTRDRVQGQETQYF
-	TRBV28	TRBD2	TRBJ2-1	TGTGCCAGCAGTTCTAGCGGGAGGGGTCACAATGAGCAGTTCTTC	CASSSSGRGHNEQFF
-	TRBV11-2	TRBD2	TRBJ2-7	TGTGCCAGCAGGGACCCTAGCGGGAGGTGGGAGCAGTACTTC	CASRDPSGRWEQYF
few	TRBV20-1	TRBD1	TRBJ1-5	TGCAGTGCTAGACCAGGACAGGGTCATCAGCCCCAGCATTTT	CSARPGQGHQPQHF
-	TRBV20-1	-	TRBJ2-5	TGCAGTGCTAGAGACGGACGGATTCAAGAGACCCAGTACTTC	CSARDGRIQETQYF
once	TRBV29-1	-	TRBJ2-7	TGCAGCGTTACTAGGGATTACGAGCAGTACTTC	CSVTRDYEQYF
few	TRBV15	-	TRBJ2-4	TGTGCCACCAGCAGAGGATCGGACGGTCCCAAAAACATTCAGTACTTC	CATSRGSDGPKNIQYF
few	TRBV7-9	-	TRBJ2-1	TGTGCCAGCAGCAGCCATAGCGTCTACAATGAGCAGTTCTTC	CASSSHSVYNEQFF
few	TRBV7-2	-	TRBJ2-5	TGTGCCAGCAGCTTATTTGCACTAACCCAAGAGACCCAGTACTTC	CASSLFALTQETQYF